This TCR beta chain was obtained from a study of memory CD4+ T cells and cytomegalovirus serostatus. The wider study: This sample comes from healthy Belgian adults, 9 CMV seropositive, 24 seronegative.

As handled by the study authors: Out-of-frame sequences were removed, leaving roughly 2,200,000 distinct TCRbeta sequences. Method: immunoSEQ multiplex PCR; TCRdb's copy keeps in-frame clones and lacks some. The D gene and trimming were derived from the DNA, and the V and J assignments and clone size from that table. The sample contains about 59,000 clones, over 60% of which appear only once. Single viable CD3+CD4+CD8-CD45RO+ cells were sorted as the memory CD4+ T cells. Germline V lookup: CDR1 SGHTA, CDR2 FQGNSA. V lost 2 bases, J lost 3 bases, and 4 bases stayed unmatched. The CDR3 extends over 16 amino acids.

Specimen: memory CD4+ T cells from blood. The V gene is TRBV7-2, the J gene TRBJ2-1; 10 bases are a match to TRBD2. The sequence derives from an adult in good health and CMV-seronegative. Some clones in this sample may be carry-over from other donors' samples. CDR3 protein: CASSLTGLAYYNEQFF. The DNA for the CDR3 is TGTGCCAGCAGCTTAACGGGACTAGCGTACTACAATGAGCAGTTCTTC.